A single sample is the source of the 25 T cell receptor beta chains below, sequenced in a study of cytomegalovirus exposure and HLA in healthy donors. Both 60 Vbeta primers and 13 Jbeta primers went into the PCR. Method: immunoSEQ multiplex PCR; TCRdb's copy keeps in-frame clones and lacks some. The table shows 100,000 to 150,000 clones, with more than 75% occurring only once. Sequenced material: PBMCs. The receptor source for this set is a man aged 30 to 45 in good health and CMV-seropositive.

The chain links TRBV7-2 to TRBJ2-3; TRBD2 aligns across 7 bases. J lost 3 bases, V lost 5 bases, and 5 bases had no gene match. Germline V gene data show CDR1 as SGHTA and CDR2 as FQGNSA. The CDR3 is 14 residues long. DNA of the CDR3: TGTGCCAGCAGCCCGGTGGGGGGGACAGATACGCAGTATTTT. Its translation: CASSPVGGTDTQYF.

The chain carries TRBV5-4 and TRBJ2-2, with unresolved D. The CDR3 sequence is 15 residues long. Germline V CDR1 and CDR2: SGHNT, YYREEE (reference sequence). The V end was cut by 0 bases, the J end by 6 bases, with 12 bases between. The CDR3 is CASSLGAPGSGELFF. CDR3 in DNA: TGTGCCAGCAGCTTGGGAGCGCCTGGATCCGGGGAGCTGTTTTTT.

This clone was seen only a few times. The gene calls are TRBV18 and TRBJ1-1; maybe TRBD1 (5 bases). The germline gives CDR1 KGHSH, CDR2 LQKENI. The CDR3 covers 15 residues. Trimming took off 2 bases at V and 1 base at J, with 11 bases between the two ends. The CDR3 nucleotides read TGTGCCAGCTCACCAGTTGGACACCAGAACACTGAAGCTTTCTTT. Protein: CASSPVGHQNTEAFF.

The V and J genes are TRBV9 and TRBJ2-7; D remains ambiguous. The length of the CDR3 is 13 residues. Germline CDR1 reads SGDLS; CDR2 reads YYNGEE. V shed 0 bases and J shed 5 bases, with 9 bases lying between them. CDR3 protein: CASSVAATNEQYF. In DNA form, the CDR3 reads TGTGCCAGCAGCGTAGCAGCGACGAACGAGCAGTACTTC.

This clone has a single count. The chain combines TRBV5-6 with TRBJ2-7; 8 nucleotides agree with TRBD1. V lost 4 bases to trimming and J lost 3 bases; unmatched junction nucleotides: 3. Germline assignment: CDR1 SGHDT and CDR2 YYEEEE. The CDR3 is 13 residues long. CDR3 region: CASSRTGFYEQYF. The CDR3 DNA is TGTGCCAGCAGCCGGACAGGGTTCTACGAGCAGTACTTC.

The chain uses TRBV15 and TRBJ2-1; D is ambiguous. Trimming cost V 5 bases and J 5 bases, with 13 bases left between them. Germline V gene lookup returns CDR1 LNHNV and CDR2 YYDKDF (reference sequence). The CDR3 length is 14 residues. This CDR3 reads CATSWALGDNEQFF. CDR3 sequence (DNA): TGTGCCACCAGCTGGGCGTTGGGTGACAATGAGCAGTTCTTC. The full variable domain, its missing parts supplied by reference TRBV15 and TRBJ2-1, is DAMVIQNPRYQVTQFGKPVTLSCSQTLNHNVMYWYQQKSSQAPKLLFHYYDKDFNNEADTPDNFQSRRPNTSFCFLDIRSPGLGDTAMYLCATSWALGDNEQFFGPGTRLTVL.

The chain links TRBV7-9 to TRBJ2-7; 10 nucleotides line up with TRBD2. There are 15 residues in the CDR3. V gave up 5 bases and J gave up 5 bases; unmatched junction bases: 9. Per the germline V gene, CDR1 is SEHNR and CDR2 is FQNEAQ (reference sequence). The CDR3 DNA reads as TGTGCCAGCAGCCCCCGGAGCGGGAGGGCCCACGAGCAGTACTTC. As protein: CASSPRSGRAHEQYF.

CDR3 coding DNA: TGTGCCAGCAGCGCATACGGGACAGGGGCCTACAATGAGCAGTTCTTC. This sequence encodes CASSAYGTGAYNEQFF. J is TRBJ2-1 and V is TRBV9, with 10 bases aligning to TRBD1. This CDR3 region has 16 residues. Per the germline V gene, CDR1 is SGDLS and CDR2 is YYNGEE. J gave up 2 bases and V 3 bases, and 5 bases lay outside the gene matches. The full variable domain, its missing parts supplied by reference TRBV9 and TRBJ2-1, is DSGVTQTPKHLITATGQRVTLRCSPRSGDLSVYWYQQSLDQGLQFLIQYYNGEERAKGNILERFSAQQFPDLHSELNLSSLELGDSALYFCASSAYGTGAYNEQFFGPGTRLTVL.

The chain couples TRBV4-3 to TRBJ1-5; D is unresolved. The ends were cut back, 1 base at V and 1 base at J, with 11 bases in the middle. The V gene's germline CDR1 is LGHNA and CDR2 YSLEER. CDR3 length equals 16 residues. The CDR3 DNA sequence: TGCGCCAGCAGCCAAGGTCAGGCCCTGAGCAATCAGCCCCAGCATTTT. Translated, it gives CASSQGQALSNQPQHF.

The V call is TRBV28, the J call TRBJ2-7; TRBD2 is a possible D gene (11 bases). This CDR3 spans 19 amino acids. With 5 bases removed from V and 2 bases from J, the gap between germline ends came to 28 bases. CDR1 and CDR2 (germline): MDHEN, SYDVKM. Here the CDR3 DNA reads TGTGCCAGCAGTCCGACAGGGGGCTTAATAGCGGGAGGGACCTACGAGCAGTACTTC. Protein sequence: CASSPTGGLIAGGTYEQYF. The whole variable domain, remainder taken from reference TRBV28 and TRBJ2-7, is DVKVTQSSRYLVKRTGEKVFLECVQDMDHENMFWYRQDPGLGLRLIYFSYDVKMKEKGDIPEGYSVSREKKERFSLILESASTNQTSMYLCASSPTGGLIAGGTYEQYFGPGTRLTVT.

This chain links TRBV5-8 with TRBJ2-2, with TRBD1 as a possible D gene (5 bases). CDR1 is SGHTS and CDR2 is YDEGEE in the germline V gene. The CDR3 is 15 amino acids. V shed 1 base and J shed 1 base, with 8 bases lying between them. CDR3 protein: CASSLSGLNTGELFF. For the CDR3, the DNA is TGTGCCAGCAGCTTGTCAGGGTTGAACACCGGGGAGCTGTTTTTT. Complete variable domain (other parts from reference TRBV5-8 and TRBJ2-2): EAGVTQSPTHLIKTRGQQATLRCSPISGHTSVYWYQQALGLGLQFLLWYDEGEERNRGNFPPRFSGRQFPNYSSELNVNALELEDSALYLCASSLSGLNTGELFFGEGSRLTVL.

The chain is built from TRBV7-2 and TRBJ2-7; 15 bases agree with TRBD2. The CDR3 consists of 17 residues. CDR1 and CDR2 (germline): SGHTA, FQGNSA. J gave up 4 bases and V 5 bases, and 9 bases lay outside the gene matches. This CDR3 is CASSKTGTSGRMYEQYF. The DNA of the CDR3 is TGTGCCAGCAGCAAAACCGGGACTAGCGGGAGGATGTACGAGCAGTACTTC.

The rearrangement links TRBV19 to TRBJ2-1; D is perhaps TRBD1 (5 bases). Trimming cost V 7 bases and J 7 bases, with 14 bases left between them. Germline CDR1 and CDR2: LNHDA and SQIVND (reference sequence). The length of the CDR3 is 13 residues. The CDR3 protein is CASTKGARNEQFF. In DNA, the CDR3 is TGTGCCAGTACTAAAGGGGCGCGGAATGAGCAGTTCTTC.

This clone appeared a single time. The chain employs TRBV7-6 and TRBJ2-7; 10 positions agree with TRBD2. Germline CDR1 and CDR2: SGHVS and FNYEAQ. This CDR3 has 15 amino acids. V was pared by 8 bases and J by 0 bases, with 7 bases of the junction left unmatched. CDR3 sequence: CASALGTSDSYEQYF. CDR3 nucleotides: TGTGCCAGCGCACTAGGGACTAGCGACTCCTACGAGCAGTACTTC.

This clone was recorded only once. The chain couples TRBV5-1 to TRBJ2-4; 7 bases align to TRBD1. This CDR3 has 16 amino acids. With 1 base clipped from V and 11 bases from J, the junction kept 15 bases outside the gene matches. Germline V gene lookup returns CDR1 SGHRS and CDR2 YFSETQ. CDR3 nucleotides: TGCGCCAGCAGCTTGAACAGGGGATCCCCCCCGTTGTTTCAGTACTTC. This sequence encodes CASSLNRGSPPLFQYF.

In its sample, this clone was seen a few times. V is TRBV29-1 and J is TRBJ1-4; the D gene is possibly TRBD1 (5 bases). This CDR3 is built from 14 residues. V was trimmed by 7 bases and J by 0 bases, leaving 12 bases between them. Germline-derived CDR1 and CDR2 are SQVTM and ANQGSEA. The CDR3 DNA is TGCAGCGCTCTGCCGGACACAACTAATGAAAAACTGTTTTTT. It encodes CSALPDTTNEKLFF.

This clone was seen once. V gene TRBV7-3 combines with J gene TRBJ2-7; TRBD2 might be the D (6 bases). With 5 bases removed from V and 7 bases from J, the gap between germline ends came to 18 bases. CDR3 length: 14 residues. The germline V gene has CDR1 SGHTA and CDR2 FQGTGA. CDR3 DNA sequence: TGTGCCAGCAGCCCTATGGCCTGGGGGAGGGAGCAGTACTTC. Its protein product is CASSPMAWGREQYF.

The chain links TRBV27 to TRBJ2-7; 7 bases map to TRBD1. The CDR3 contains 15 residues. The ends lost 3 bases at V and 5 bases at J; junction bases unmatched: 10. Germline CDR1 and CDR2: MNHEY and SMNVEV (reference sequence). The DNA of the CDR3 is TGTGCCAGCAGTTTGTGGGAGACAGGGACCCACGAGCAGTACTTC. Its protein is CASSLWETGTHEQYF.

Within the sample, this clone is medium-sized (0.01 to 0.1%). This sequence joins TRBV6-1 and TRBJ1-5; D not resolved. Between the trimmed V and J ends, which lost 3 bases and 5 bases, there was a span of 23 bases. CDR1 is MNHNS and CDR2 is SASEGT in the germline V gene. The CDR3 extends over 18 amino acids. The CDR3: CASSDPPGSLGGDQPQHF. Here the CDR3 DNA reads TGTGCCAGCAGTGACCCACCGGGAAGTTTGGGTGGGGATCAGCCCCAGCATTTT.

In this sample, this clone turned up a few times. This chain joins TRBV9 and TRBJ2-1; TRBD2 agrees at 16 bases. The CDR3 is 20 residues long. The junction had 15 bases not matched to a gene; V was cut back by 4 bases and J by 5 bases. Germline loops: CDR1 SGDLS, CDR2 YYNGEE. The CDR3 DNA reads as TGTGCCAGCAGCTCCCGGGGGGGGACTAGCGGGAGGGCCCCAGACAATGAGCAGTTCTTC. This codes for CASSSRGGTSGRAPDNEQFF.

This clone ranks as large (0.1 to 1%). The chain recombines TRBV5-6 with TRBJ2-3; TRBD2 matches 9 bases. Unmatched junction bases numbered 15, after V lost 3 bases and J lost 10 bases. Germline V gene sequence: CDR1 SGHDT, CDR2 YYEEEE. CDR3 size: 16 residues. Here the CDR3 reads CASSWLAAAGGRAQYF. The CDR3 DNA sequence: TGTGCCAGCAGCTGGCTGGCGGCAGCGGGAGGTCGGGCGCAGTATTTT.

CDR3 loop: CASSSGPGTGGSEQFF. The CDR3 DNA is TGCGCCAGCAGCTCAGGACCCGGGACAGGGGGCAGTGAGCAGTTCTTC. This chain joins TRBV4-3 and TRBJ2-1; 12 nucleotides align to TRBD1. Germline lookup yields CDR1 LGHNA and CDR2 YSLEER. Germline trimming cut 5 bases from V and 9 bases from J; bases unmatched to any gene: 11. The CDR3 spans 16 residues.

For the CDR3, the DNA is TGTGCCAGTAGTCGGCAGGGGCAGGCTGGGGCCAACGTCCTGACTTTC. Its translation is CASSRQGQAGANVLTF. The chain carries TRBV19 and TRBJ2-6, with D perhaps TRBD1 (6 bases). The V end was cut by 5 bases, the J end by 2 bases, with 13 bases between. Germline CDR1 LNHDA, CDR2 SQIVND (reference sequence). The CDR3 contains 16 residues.

V and J are TRBV7-9 and TRBJ1-5, with TRBD1 matching over 10 bases. Germline V gene lookup returns CDR1 SEHNR and CDR2 FQNEAQ (reference sequence). Unmatched junction bases numbered 8, after V lost 6 bases and J lost 9 bases. The CDR3 loop spans 14 amino acids. CDR3 protein: CASSFGTGEPPQHF. CDR3 sequence (DNA): TGTGCCAGCAGTTTTGGGACAGGGGAGCCGCCCCAGCATTTT.

This chain links TRBV28 with TRBJ2-3; no definite D call. V was clipped by 5 bases and J by 2 bases, with 2 bases between them. This CDR3 spans 11 amino acids. The V gene's germline CDR1 is MDHEN and CDR2 SYDVKM. CDR3 amino acids: CASSHTDTQYF. The DNA for the CDR3 is TGTGCCAGCAGTCACACAGATACGCAGTATTTT.